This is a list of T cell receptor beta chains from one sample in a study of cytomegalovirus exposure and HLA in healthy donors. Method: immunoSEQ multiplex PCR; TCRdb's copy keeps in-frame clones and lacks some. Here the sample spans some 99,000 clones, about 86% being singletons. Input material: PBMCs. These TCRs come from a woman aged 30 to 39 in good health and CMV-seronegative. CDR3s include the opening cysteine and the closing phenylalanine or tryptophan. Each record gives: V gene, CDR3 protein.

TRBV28 CASTPRGFSDEQFF
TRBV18 CASSRGNEQYF
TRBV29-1 CSAKPRGQGGETQYF
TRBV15 CATSRARTSGGAYQETQYF
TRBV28 CASSSPGQPNTEAFF
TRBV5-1 CASSPQGSYNSPLHF
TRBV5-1 CASARRGGQLETQYF
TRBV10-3 CAISGSYEQYF
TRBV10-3 CAIRGRQTYEQYF
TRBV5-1 CASSPATGVYEQYF
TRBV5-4 CASSLNRENTEAFF
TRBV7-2 CASGLAGVNEQFF
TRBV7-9 CASSGWEEQFF
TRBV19 CASSETSGRNIQYF
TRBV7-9 CASSLSRDVSGNTIYF
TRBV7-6 CASSLLLAGGREQFF
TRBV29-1 CSAGNAYEQYF
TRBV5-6 CASSFRTGRTDTQYF
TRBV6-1 CASSEAAGREGRYEQYF
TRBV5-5 CASSPGTSGSWNTGELFF
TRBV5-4 CASNYANEQFF
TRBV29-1 CSVSPTGYDEKLFF
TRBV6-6 CASRTSVSYEQYF
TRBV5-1 CASSFSLDRAEEGYTF
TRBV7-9 CASSPGLSQETQYF
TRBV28 CASSRSRELFF
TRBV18 CASSPRGEGANTDTQYF
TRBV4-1 CASSQDLGLNTEAFF
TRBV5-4 CASSLGQGQGEQYF
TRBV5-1 CASSLAGVDVDTQYF
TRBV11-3 CASSFSGSVDEQFF
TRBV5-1 CASSLSAGRFGETQYF
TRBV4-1 CASSGGRGGANVLTF
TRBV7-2 CASSLQGPYGYTF
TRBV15 CATSRDLGSTGNEQYF
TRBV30 CAWSVRAVSYEQYF
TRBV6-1 CASRTSGPTDTQYF
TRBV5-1 CASSLAVAANTGELFF
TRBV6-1 CASSERSRAPDGELFF
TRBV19 CASSTGQRGYEQYF
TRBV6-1 CASSEQSVNQPQHF
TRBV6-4 CASPWGGSNEQYF
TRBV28 CATEGRAGDYEQYF
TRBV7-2 CASSPIGQLPYEQYF
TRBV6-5 CASSYSTPGQAWQYF
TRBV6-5 CASSYGLYNQPQHF
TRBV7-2 CASTQKLGTGELFF
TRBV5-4 CASSYEFGVSTGELFF
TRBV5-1 CASSQVVSGANVLTF
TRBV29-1 CSVSRGNTIYF
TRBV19 CASALTSGRRASTDTQYF
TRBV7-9 CASSWDRAGANVLTF
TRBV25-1 CASSDLDRDEQYF
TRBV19 CASTTGTGSYNEQFF
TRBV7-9 CASSLEGTHSYEQYF